Presented here are 8 T cell receptor beta chains from one specimen sequenced in a study of prognosis after radiotherapy for stage I lung cancer (dated by TCRdb to the early 2020s). TCRdb names Illumina HiSeq 3000 as the instrument used. Two rounds of multiplex PCR were performed to amplify the TCR beta CDR3 region from genomic DNA. The first PCR round used primers specific to each TRBV and TRBJ gene, and the primer sequences were filed in Chinese patent CN105087789A. The raw public data were reprocessed by TCRdb itself: fastp quality trimming at Q25, MiXCR clonotype calling, in-frame beta chains only. Rows matching on CDR3 protein sequence are summarized as one entry with the most common DNA and genes. Counted in this sample were roughly 25,000 distinct CDR3 sequences; under 60% of them appeared once. The biggest ten clones account for about 15% of the sample. The material sequenced was PBMCs, taken before or after stereotactic body radiation therapy (not recorded which). These receptors came from a donor aged 50 or older with non-small cell lung cancer.

This clonotype is medium-sized in the sample. The chain combines TRBV6-2 or TRBV6-3 with TRBJ2-7, with 8 bases matching TRBD1. Germline CDR1 is MNHEY and CDR2 is SVGEGT. Trimming cost V 5 bases and J 7 bases; bases outside gene matches: 7. The CDR3 contains 13 residues. As DNA, the CDR3 is TGTGCCAGCAGTGATGGCAGGGGGCGGGAGCAGTACTTC. Its protein is CASSDGRGREQYF.

This clonotype was recorded many times. The chain joins TRBV20-1 to TRBJ2-3, with TRBD2 matching 7 bases. Trimming removed 5 bases from V and 1 base from J; junction bases left unmatched: 9. There are 15 residues in the CDR3. Per germline, CDR1 DFQATT and CDR2 SNEGSKA (reference sequence). The CDR3, as DNA: TGCAGTGCTCTGAGGCTCCGGGGGGGCACAGATACGCAGTATTTT. Translating it yields CSALRLRGGTDTQYF.

For this clonotype: This likely stems from a read error, as it lies one base from a far larger clone. The chain couples TRBV6-4 to TRBJ1-5, with TRBD1 matching 9 bases. In germline, CDR1 is MRHNA, CDR2 SNTAGT. This CDR3 is built from 20 residues. The CDR3 loop is CASSFSVGTGIPYSKQPQHF. Here the CDR3 DNA reads TGTGCCAGCAGCTTTTCTGTTGGGACAGGGATACCTTATAGCAAGCAGCCCCAGCATTTT.

This sequence joins TRBV7-2 and TRBJ2-2, with 9 bases identical to TRBD1. Germline assignment: CDR1 SGHTA and CDR2 FQGNSA. Trimming cost V 2 bases and J 6 bases; bases outside gene matches: 7. The length of the CDR3 is 16 residues. The CDR3 loop reads CASSLRDRELSGELFF. The CDR3, as DNA: TGTGCCAGCAGCTTACGGGACAGGGAATTATCCGGGGAGCTGTTTTTT.

Note on this clonotype: A far larger clone differs by one base, so this is likely a read error. This rearrangement joins TRBV7-2 to TRBJ1-4, with D possibly matching TRBD1 (6 bases). Germline V gene lookup returns CDR1 SGHTA and CDR2 FQGNSA. The CDR3 contains 15 residues. CDR3 region: CASSTQTGIAEKPFF. CDR3 DNA sequence: TGTGCCAGCAGCACCCAAACAGGGATCGCTGAAAAACCGTTTTTT.

This clonotype was detected once. A far bigger clonotype differs at one base, so this is likely a read error. The chain employs TRBV5-6 and TRBJ2-7; 7 nucleotides agree with TRBD1. Germline CDR1 reads SGHDT; CDR2 reads YYEEEE. The CDR3 is 14 amino acids. CDR3 protein: CATSRETGNYEQYF. The DNA of the CDR3 is TGTGCCACCAGCAGAGAGACAGGGAACTACGAGCAGTACTTC.

The sample holds many counts of this clonotype. V is TRBV15 and J is TRBJ1-2, with 7 bases fitting TRBD1. The CDR3 consists of 15 residues. CDR1 and CDR2 from the germline V gene are LNHNV and YYDKDF (reference sequence). With V trimmed by 2 bases and J by 4 bases, 7 bases remained unmatched. The CDR3 sequence: CATSRSPGQSYGYTF. CDR3 nucleotide sequence: TGTGCCACCAGCAGATCGCCGGGACAGAGCTATGGCTACACCTTC.

A remark on this clonotype: This sequence is one base from a far larger clone and is likely a read error. V and J are TRBV6-8 and TRBJ1-1; D is unresolved. Germline CDR1 is MNHGY and CDR2 is SAAAGT. This CDR3 contains 17 residues. Deletions cut 6 bases from V and 4 bases from J, with 24 bases between. CDR3 residues: CASRARGTYGIGTEAFF. The CDR3 DNA reads TGTGCCAGCAGGGCCCGGGGAACCTACGGGATAGGCACTGAAGCTTTCTTT.